This passage covers 2 T cell receptor beta chains from one sample sequenced in a study of T cells after yellow fever vaccination. TCRdb reanalysed the 5' RACE reads using MiXCR and keeps one entry per CDR3 protein. The data hold about 300,000 distinct CDR3 sequences, with 3.5% to 4.5% observed a single time. The sample was PBMCs, taken 5 days after the yellow fever booster vaccination. These receptors were collected from a man aged 18 to 35 who received the YFV17D yellow fever vaccine.

CDR3 nucleotide sequence: TGTGCCAGCAGCCAAGATCTGGGACAGGGGTATGGCTACACCTTC. Its translation: CASSQDLGQGYGYTF. The chain employs TRBV4-2 and TRBJ1-2, with 10 bases fitting TRBD1. With 0 bases clipped from V and 5 bases from J, the junction kept 3 bases outside the gene matches. The CDR3 spans 15 residues. Germline loops: CDR1 LGHNA, CDR2 YNFKEQ.

This clonotype was counted between two and nine times. The gene calls are TRBV10-3 and TRBJ2-7; 7 positions agree with TRBD1. Germline values: CDR1 ENHRY, CDR2 SYGVKD. This CDR3 comprises 12 residues. In DNA form, the CDR3 reads TGTGGCTCCGGGACAGCTATCGGCGAGCAGTACTTC. Amino acids: CGSGTAIGEQYF.